These 19 T cell receptor beta chains originate from one sample sequenced in a study listed by TCRdb under 2016. Library creation used RT-PCR. Reads for this sample came from an Illumina MiSeq. TCRdb's own reprocessing of the public reads used fastp at Q25 and MiXCR and kept productive beta chains. Every entry covers one CDR3 protein and lists the most common genes and DNA from its rows. Recorded for this sample are about 700,000 distinct CDR3 sequences; 13% to 15% of them occurred a single time. The ten largest clonotypes hold 3.6% of the sample. The specimen was memory CD4+ T cells from blood. The source of these receptors is a female donor in good health, serving as a healthy control.

V usage is TRBV28 and J usage is TRBJ1-1; TRBD1 is a possible D gene (6 bases). Per germline, CDR1 MDHEN and CDR2 SYDVKM. This CDR3 has 14 residues. V shed 2 bases and J shed 5 bases, with 12 bases lying between them. The chain's CDR3 is CASSLGQIRTEAFF. DNA for the CDR3: TGTGCCAGCAGTTTAGGACAGATACGAACTGAAGCTTTCTTT.

The rearrangement uses TRBV3-1 and TRBJ2-7; 11 nucleotides agree with TRBD2. The CDR3 is made up of 15 amino acids. In germline, CDR1 is LGHDT, CDR2 YNNKEL (reference sequence). The junction had 4 bases not matched to a gene; V was cut back by 3 bases and J by 3 bases. The CDR3 loop reads CASSQAGTSGYEQYF. Here the CDR3 DNA reads TGTGCCAGCAGCCAGGCCGGGACTAGCGGCTACGAGCAGTACTTC.

This clonotype was detected many times. The chain couples TRBV10-3 to TRBJ2-1; tentatively, D is TRBD2 (5 bases). CDR1 ENHRY and CDR2 SYGVKD come from the germline V gene. V lost 6 bases, J lost 6 bases, and 15 bases lay in between. The length of the CDR3 is 14 residues. Here the CDR3 DNA reads TGTGCCATCAGGAATCTAGCCTCGAGCAATGAGCAGTTCTTC. Translated, it gives CAIRNLASSNEQFF.

This clonotype was counted at least ten times. The J gene is TRBJ2-1, the V gene TRBV6-1; D unresolved. This CDR3 is 11 amino acids long. Per germline, CDR1 MNHNS and CDR2 SASEGT. V was pared by 2 bases and J by 12 bases, with 8 bases between. The CDR3 loop reads CASSEKGGQFF. CDR3 sequence (DNA): TGTGCCAGCAGTGAAAAGGGTGGGCAGTTCTTC.

This clonotype was observed at least ten times. The chain carries TRBV12-3 or TRBV12-4 and TRBJ2-2; tentative D call: TRBD2 (6 bases). The CDR3 consists of 15 residues. V was clipped by 7 bases and J by 3 bases, with 15 bases between them. The CDR3 sequence: CASTPGGIYTGELFF. In DNA, the CDR3 is TGTGCCAGCACCCCCGGCGGGATCTACACCGGGGAGCTGTTTTTT.

In this sample, this clonotype turned up a few times. V is TRBV7-2 and J is TRBJ2-4; the match to TRBD1 covers 7 bases. The V segment lost 2 bases and the J segment 7 bases; nucleotides outside the gene matches: 5. The CDR3 is 14 amino acids. The V gene's germline CDR1 is SGHTA and CDR2 FQGNSA. CDR3 loop: CASSLSPTGNIQYF. The CDR3 coding sequence is TGTGCCAGCAGCTTATCCCCGACAGGGAACATTCAGTACTTC.

This sequence joins TRBV20-1 and TRBJ1-5; TRBD1 might be the D (6 bases). CDR1 and CDR2 (germline): DFQATT, SNEGSKA (reference sequence). The CDR3 is 13 amino acids. The germline V and J ends were trimmed by 4 bases and 6 bases, with 13 bases remaining between them. This CDR3 reads CSATQGFSQPQHF. CDR3 bases: TGCAGTGCTACACAGGGTTTTAGTCAGCCCCAGCATTTT.

This clonotype showed up many times. This chain connects TRBV11-2 to TRBJ2-5; 9 bases fit TRBD1. The CDR3 is 14 amino acids. After removal of 5 bases from V and 5 bases from J, the junction contained 6 bases not matched to a gene. Per the germline V gene, CDR1 is SGHAT and CDR2 is FQNNGV. The CDR3 loop is CASSEQGAVETQYF. In nucleotides, the CDR3 is TGTGCCAGCAGCGAACAGGGGGCTGTGGAGACCCAGTACTTC.

This clonotype appeared many times. The chain employs TRBV4-3 and TRBJ1-2; D call uncertain. Trimming took 0 bases from V and 3 from J, leaving 14 bases between them. The CDR3 is 16 amino acids. Germline V gene sequence: CDR1 LGHNA, CDR2 YSLEER. This CDR3 reads CASSQDMVNTYYGYTF. In DNA, the CDR3 is TGCGCCAGCAGCCAAGATATGGTGAACACCTACTATGGCTACACCTTC.

This sequence joins TRBV7-9 and TRBJ2-7, with 8 bases that match TRBD1. CDR3 size: 16 residues. Germline loops: CDR1 SEHNR, CDR2 FQNEAQ (reference sequence). V was pared by 5 bases and J by 1 base, with 10 bases of the junction left unmatched. CDR3 in amino acids: CASSLPGQGRSYEQYF. In DNA form, the CDR3 reads TGTGCCAGCAGCCTACCCGGACAGGGTAGGTCCTACGAGCAGTACTTC. The full variable domain, in which reference TRBV7-9 and TRBJ2-7 provide the parts outside the CDR3, is DTGVSQNPRHKITKRGQNVTFRCDPISEHNRLYWYRQTLGQGPEFLTYFQNEAQLEKSRLLSDRFSAERPKGSFSTLEIQRTEQGDSAMYLCASSLPGQGRSYEQYFGPGTRLTVT.

On this clonotype: This CDR3 is missing its conserved last phenylalanine or tryptophan, likely due to a read error. This chain joins TRBV11-2 and TRBJ2-5; 14 nucleotides align to TRBD2. Germline V CDR1 and CDR2: SGHAT, FQNNGV. The CDR3 is 14 residues long. The V gene end was trimmed by 6 bases and the J gene end by 5 bases; junction bases not matched to a gene: 2. CDR3 in DNA: TGTGCCAGCAGTTGGACTAGCGGGAGGGAGACCCAGTACCTC. It specifies CASSWTSGRETQYL.

In this sample, this clonotype turned up many times. The gene calls are TRBV10-3 and TRBJ2-5; 7 nucleotides agree with TRBD1. This CDR3 has 14 amino acids. V lost 5 bases to trimming and J lost 6 bases; unmatched junction nucleotides: 9. From germline, CDR1 is ENHRY and CDR2 SYGVKD. The CDR3 bases are TGTGCCATCAGTCCCGGACAGGAGTTAAAGACCCAGTACTTC. Translated, it gives CAISPGQELKTQYF.

The chain has TRBV5-6 and TRBJ2-2, with D possibly being TRBD1 (6 bases). Germline CDR1 reads SGHDT; CDR2 reads YYEEEE. This CDR3 comprises 16 residues. The V end lost 0 bases, the J end lost 2 bases, and 11 bases lay between the germline ends. CDR3 residues: CASSLASQGNTGELFF. For the CDR3, the DNA is TGTGCCAGCAGCTTGGCGTCACAGGGTAACACCGGGGAGCTGTTTTTT. Based on the CDR3 plus reference TRBV5-6 and TRBJ2-2, the full variable domain is DAGVTQSPTHLIKTRGQQVTLRCSPKSGHDTVSWYQQALGQGPQFIFQYYEEEERQRGNFPDRFSGHQFPNYSSELNVNALLLGDSALYLCASSLASQGNTGELFFGEGSRLTVL.

This clonotype appeared a few times. The chain combines TRBV4-3 with TRBJ1-4, with D hard to call. CDR1 and CDR2 (germline): LGHNA, YSLEER. V lost 2 bases and J lost 4, with 8 bases in between. This CDR3 has 14 amino acids. The CDR3 sequence: CASSQRQDNEKLFF. Here the CDR3 DNA reads TGCGCCAGCAGCCAAAGGCAGGATAATGAAAAACTGTTTTTT.

This clonotype was seen only a few times. The chain combines TRBV27 with TRBJ1-2; unclear D gene. CDR1 is MNHEY, CDR2 SMNVEV, per germline (reference sequence). This CDR3 comprises 12 residues. Trimming pared 3 bases from V and 7 bases from J, leaving 9 bases between. Here the CDR3 reads CASSFGLTGYTF. CDR3 DNA: TGTGCCAGCAGTTTCGGTTTGACTGGCTACACCTTC.

A word on this clonotype: One end of the junction fails to match germline, which may point to a read error. The chain is built from TRBV12-3 or TRBV12-4 and TRBJ1-1, with D unresolved. This CDR3 is 13 amino acids long. The DNA for the CDR3 is TGTGACAGCACCAGGACGGCGAACACTGAAGCTTTCTTT. Encoded protein: CDSTRTANTEAFF.

In regard to this clonotype: This clone may be a read error of a much larger clone one base away. The rearrangement links TRBV15 to TRBJ2-3; D is uncertain. The CDR3 runs to 13 residues. Germline CDR1 is LNHNV and CDR2 is YYDKDF (reference sequence). CDR3 region: CREMRKHTDTQYF. The CDR3 bases are TGCAGAGAAATGCGGAAACACACAGATACGCAGTATTTT.

This clonotype was seen repeatedly, ten times or more. The V call is TRBV20-1, the J call TRBJ2-7; D is undetermined. Germline lookup yields CDR1 DFQATT and CDR2 SNEGSKA (reference sequence). The CDR3 is made up of 13 amino acids. V gave up 3 bases and J gave up 0 bases, with 9 bases separating them. In DNA, the CDR3 is TGCAGTGCTAGTCCTATCACCTCCTACGAGCAGTACTTC. Protein sequence: CSASPITSYEQYF.

V gene TRBV28 combines with J gene TRBJ1-1, with D perhaps TRBD1 (5 bases). V was clipped by 8 bases and J by 8 bases, with 18 bases between them. CDR1 and CDR2 (germline): MDHEN, SYDVKM. The CDR3 loop spans 13 amino acids. For the CDR3, the DNA is TGTGCCAGCGTTCGGGGCGGGGGGTCAGAAGCTTTCTTT. Protein: CASVRGGGSEAFF. The variable domain in full, completed from reference TRBV28 and TRBJ1-1, reads DVKVTQSSRYLVKRTGEKVFLECVQDMDHENMFWYRQDPGLGLRLIYFSYDVKMKEKGDIPEGYSVSREKKERFSLILESASTNQTSMYLCASVRGGGSEAFFGQGTRLTVV.